Given below is one T cell receptor beta chain in context. This entry is derived from a study of blood T cell repertoires in COVID-19. Background on the study: Samples representing acute and convalescent COVID-19 were sourced from the United States, Italy and Spain. Nucleic acid was either cDNA or gDNA, and it came from T cells, B-cell-depleted T cells, or PBMCs.

Between the trimmed V and J ends, which lost 1 base and 7 bases, there was a span of 13 bases. The CDR3 is 14 residues long. Germline CDR1 SEHNR, CDR2 FQNEAQ (reference sequence). As handled by the study authors: For nucleated cells, counts were estimated from reference gene primer amplification. Using immunoSEQ multiplex PCR, the repertoire was profiled, and TCRdb retains in-frame clones only, with some absent. The V and J calls and clone size are taken from that table; D and trimming were inferred from the DNA. This sample has more than 95,000 clones, with over 75% found just once. This chain links TRBV7-9 with TRBJ2-5, with D tentatively TRBD2 (5 bases). Sequenced input: peripheral blood. This clonotype was obtained from a woman older than 75 with acute or convalescent COVID-19. The CDR3 DNA follows: TGTGCCAGCAGCTTAGACCCGGGGTTTGTGACCCAGTACTTC. Protein: CASSLDPGFVTQYF. The full variable domain, its missing parts supplied by reference TRBV7-9 and TRBJ2-5, is DTGVSQNPRHKITKRGQNVTFRCDPISEHNRLYWYRQTLGQGPEFLTYFQNEAQLEKSRLLSDRFSAERPKGSFSTLEIQRTEQGDSAMYLCASSLDPGFVTQYFGPGTRLLVL.